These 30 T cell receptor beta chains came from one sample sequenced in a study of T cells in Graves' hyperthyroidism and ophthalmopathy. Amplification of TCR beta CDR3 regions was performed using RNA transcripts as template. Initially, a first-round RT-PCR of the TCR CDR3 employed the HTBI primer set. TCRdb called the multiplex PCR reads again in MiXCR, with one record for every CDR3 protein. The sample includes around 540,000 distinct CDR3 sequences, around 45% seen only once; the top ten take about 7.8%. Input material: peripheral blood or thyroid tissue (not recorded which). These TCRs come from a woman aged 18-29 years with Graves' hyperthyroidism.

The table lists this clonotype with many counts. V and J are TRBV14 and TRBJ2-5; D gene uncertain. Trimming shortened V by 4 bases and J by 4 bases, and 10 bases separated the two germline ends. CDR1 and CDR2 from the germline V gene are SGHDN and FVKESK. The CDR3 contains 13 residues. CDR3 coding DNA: TGTGCCAGCAGCCCGGACCTAGGAGAGACCCAGTACTTC. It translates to CASSPDLGETQYF.

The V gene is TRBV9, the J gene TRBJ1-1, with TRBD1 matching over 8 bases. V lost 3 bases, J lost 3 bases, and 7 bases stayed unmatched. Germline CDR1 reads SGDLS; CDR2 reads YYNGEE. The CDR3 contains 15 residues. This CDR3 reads CASSATGTGYTEAFF. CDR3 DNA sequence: TGTGCCAGCAGCGCGACAGGGACAGGATACACTGAAGCTTTCTTT.

The CDR3 nucleotides read TGTGCCAGCATTCACTCCTACGAGCAGTACTTC. This gives the protein CASIHSYEQYF. The chain joins TRBV7-3 to TRBJ2-7; D remains unclear. V lost 7 bases to trimming and J lost 0 bases, with 4 bases between them. The V gene's germline CDR1 is SGHTA and CDR2 FQGTGA. The CDR3 has 11 residues.

This chain's CDR3 is CASSYGSVPETQYF. The DNA for the CDR3 is TGTGCCAGCAGTTACGGTTCAGTACCAGAGACCCAGTACTTC. The chain recombines TRBV2 with TRBJ2-5; unclear D gene. Germline CDR1 reads SNHLY; CDR2 reads FYNNEI. The CDR3 is made up of 14 amino acids. V gave up 5 bases and J gave up 4 bases, with 14 bases separating them.

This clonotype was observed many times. CDR3 loop: CATSDAGAPEKLFF. CDR3 bases: TGTGCCACCAGTGATGCGGGGGCCCCGGAAAAACTGTTTTTT. This chain connects TRBV24-1 to TRBJ1-4; possible D gene TRBD1, 6 bases. From germline, CDR1 is KGHDR and CDR2 SFDVKD. The V gene lost 3 bases and the J gene lost 8 bases, with 12 bases spanning the gap. The CDR3 covers 14 residues.

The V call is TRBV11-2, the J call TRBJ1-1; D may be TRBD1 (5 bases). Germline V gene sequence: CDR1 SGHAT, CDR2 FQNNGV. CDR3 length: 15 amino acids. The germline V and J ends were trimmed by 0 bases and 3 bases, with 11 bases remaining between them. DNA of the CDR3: TGTGCCAGCAGCTTAGACCAGGGTGGGGACACTGAAGCTTTCTTT. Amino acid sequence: CASSLDQGGDTEAFF.

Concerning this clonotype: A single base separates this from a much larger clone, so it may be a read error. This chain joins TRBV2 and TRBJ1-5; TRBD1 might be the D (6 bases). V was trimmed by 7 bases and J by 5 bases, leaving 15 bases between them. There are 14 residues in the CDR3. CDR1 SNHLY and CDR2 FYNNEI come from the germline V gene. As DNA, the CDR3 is TGTGCCAGCACTAAAGCGGAGGGGGATCAGCCCCAGCATTTT. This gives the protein CASTKAEGDQPQHF.

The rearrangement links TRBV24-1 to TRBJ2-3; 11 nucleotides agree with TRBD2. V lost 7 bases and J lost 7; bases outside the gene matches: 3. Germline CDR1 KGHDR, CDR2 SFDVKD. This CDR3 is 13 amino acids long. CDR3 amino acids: CATRGTSGNTQYF. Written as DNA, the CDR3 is TGTGCCACCAGGGGGACTAGCGGAAATACGCAGTATTTT.

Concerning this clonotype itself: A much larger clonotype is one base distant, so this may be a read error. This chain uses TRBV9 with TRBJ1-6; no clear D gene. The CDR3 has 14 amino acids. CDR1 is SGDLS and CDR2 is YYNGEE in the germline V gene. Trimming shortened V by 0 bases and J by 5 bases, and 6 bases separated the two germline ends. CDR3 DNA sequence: TGTGCCAGCAGCGTAGTCGAGGATAATTCACCCCTCCACTTT. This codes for CASSVVEDNSPLHF.

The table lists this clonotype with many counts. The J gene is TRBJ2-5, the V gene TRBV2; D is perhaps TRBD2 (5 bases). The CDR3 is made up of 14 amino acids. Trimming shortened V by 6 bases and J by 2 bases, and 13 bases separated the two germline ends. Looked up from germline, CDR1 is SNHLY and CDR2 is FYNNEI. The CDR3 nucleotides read TGTGCCAGCAGGAGGACGAGGGTACAAGAGACCCAGTACTTC. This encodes CASRRTRVQETQYF.

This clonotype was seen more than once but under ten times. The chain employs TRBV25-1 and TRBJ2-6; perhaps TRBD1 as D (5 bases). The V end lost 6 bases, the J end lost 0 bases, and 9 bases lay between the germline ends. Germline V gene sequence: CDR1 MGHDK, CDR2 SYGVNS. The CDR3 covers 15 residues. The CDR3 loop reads CASRTVVSGANVLTF. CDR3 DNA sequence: TGTGCCAGCAGGACAGTCGTCTCTGGGGCCAACGTCCTGACTTTC.

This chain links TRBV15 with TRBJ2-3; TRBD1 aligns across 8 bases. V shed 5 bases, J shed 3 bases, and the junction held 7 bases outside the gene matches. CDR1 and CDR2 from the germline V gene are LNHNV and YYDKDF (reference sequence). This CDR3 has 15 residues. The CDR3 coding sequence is TGTGCCACCAGCCAAGGGTGGACAGGGACAGATACGCAGTATTTT. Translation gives CATSQGWTGTDTQYF.

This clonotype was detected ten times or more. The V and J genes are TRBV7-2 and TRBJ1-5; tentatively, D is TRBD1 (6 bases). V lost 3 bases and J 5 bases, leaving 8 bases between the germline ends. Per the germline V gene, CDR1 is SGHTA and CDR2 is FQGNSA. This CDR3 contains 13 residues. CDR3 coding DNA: TGTGCCAGCAGCTTCGAGGGGGATCAGCCCCAGCATTTT. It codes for CASSFEGDQPQHF. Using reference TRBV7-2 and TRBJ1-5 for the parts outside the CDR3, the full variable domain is GAGVSQSPSNKVTEKGKDVELRCDPISGHTALYWYRQSLGQGLEFLIYFQGNSAPDKSGLPSDRFSAERTGGSVSTLTIQRTQQEDSAVYLCASSFEGDQPQHFGDGTRLSIL.

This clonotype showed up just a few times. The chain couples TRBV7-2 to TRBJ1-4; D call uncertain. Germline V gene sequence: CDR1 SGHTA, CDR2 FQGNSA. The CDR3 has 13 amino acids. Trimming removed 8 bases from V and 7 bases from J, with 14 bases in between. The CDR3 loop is CASCSNIGEKLFF. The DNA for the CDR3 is TGTGCCAGCTGTTCAAACATTGGTGAAAAACTGTTTTTT. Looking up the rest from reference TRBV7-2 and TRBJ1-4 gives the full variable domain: GAGVSQSPSNKVTEKGKDVELRCDPISGHTALYWYRQSLGQGLEFLIYFQGNSAPDKSGLPSDRFSAERTGGSVSTLTIQRTQQEDSAVYLCASCSNIGEKLFFGSGTQLSVL.

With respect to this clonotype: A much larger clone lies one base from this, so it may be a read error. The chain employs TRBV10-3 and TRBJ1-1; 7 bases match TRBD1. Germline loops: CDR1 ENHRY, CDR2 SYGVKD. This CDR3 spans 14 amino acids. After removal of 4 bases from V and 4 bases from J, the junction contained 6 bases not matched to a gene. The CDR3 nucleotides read TGTGCCATCAGTGGGGGCAGGGGGGGCACTGAAGCTTTCTTT. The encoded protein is CAISGGRGGTEAFF.

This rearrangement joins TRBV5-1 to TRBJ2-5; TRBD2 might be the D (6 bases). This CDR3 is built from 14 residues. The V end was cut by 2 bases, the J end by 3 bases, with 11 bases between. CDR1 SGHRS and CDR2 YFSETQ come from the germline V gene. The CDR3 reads CASSFVGSEETQYF. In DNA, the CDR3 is TGCGCCAGCAGCTTTGTCGGGAGTGAAGAGACCCAGTACTTC.

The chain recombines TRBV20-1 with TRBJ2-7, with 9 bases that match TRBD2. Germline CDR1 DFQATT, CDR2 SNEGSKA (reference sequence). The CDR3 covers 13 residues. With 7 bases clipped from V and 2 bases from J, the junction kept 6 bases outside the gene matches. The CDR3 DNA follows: TGCAGTGTACGGACTAGCGCGACCTACGAGCAGTACTTC. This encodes CSVRTSATYEQYF.

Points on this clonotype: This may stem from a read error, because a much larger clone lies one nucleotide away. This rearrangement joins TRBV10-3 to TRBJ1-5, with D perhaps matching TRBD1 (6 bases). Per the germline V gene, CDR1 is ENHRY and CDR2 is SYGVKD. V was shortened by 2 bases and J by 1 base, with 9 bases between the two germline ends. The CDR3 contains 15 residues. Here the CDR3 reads CAISEGRGSNQPQHF. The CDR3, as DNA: TGTGCCATCAGTGAGGGCAGGGGAAGCAATCAGCCCCAGCATTTT.

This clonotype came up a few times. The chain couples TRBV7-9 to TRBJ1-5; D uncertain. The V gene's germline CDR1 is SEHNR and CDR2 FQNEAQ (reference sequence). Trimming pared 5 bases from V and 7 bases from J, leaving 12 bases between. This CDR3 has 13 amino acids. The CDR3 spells CASSPTREQPQHF. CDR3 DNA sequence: TGTGCCAGCAGCCCCACGAGGGAACAGCCCCAGCATTTT.

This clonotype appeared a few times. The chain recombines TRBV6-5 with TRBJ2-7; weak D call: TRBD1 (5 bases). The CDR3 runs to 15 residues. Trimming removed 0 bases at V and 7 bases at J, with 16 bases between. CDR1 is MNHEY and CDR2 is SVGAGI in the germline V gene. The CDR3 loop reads CASSYSGQTLVEQYF. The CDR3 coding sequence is TGTGCCAGCAGTTACTCGGGGCAGACCCTAGTGGAGCAGTACTTC.

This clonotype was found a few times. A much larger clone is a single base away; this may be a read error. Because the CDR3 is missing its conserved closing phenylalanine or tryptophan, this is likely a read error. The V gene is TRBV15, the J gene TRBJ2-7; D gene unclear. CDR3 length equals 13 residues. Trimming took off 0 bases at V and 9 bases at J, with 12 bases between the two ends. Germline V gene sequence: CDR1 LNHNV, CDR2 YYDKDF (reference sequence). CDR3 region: CATSRDHRQSQYS. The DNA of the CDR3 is TGTGCCACCAGCAGAGATCATAGGCAGTCGCAGTACTCC.

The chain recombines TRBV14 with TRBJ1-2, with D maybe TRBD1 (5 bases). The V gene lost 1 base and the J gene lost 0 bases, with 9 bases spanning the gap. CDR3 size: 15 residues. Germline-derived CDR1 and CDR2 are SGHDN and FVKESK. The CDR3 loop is CASSQAGGANYGYTF. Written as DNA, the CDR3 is TGTGCCAGCAGCCAAGCGGGAGGGGCTAACTATGGCTACACCTTC.

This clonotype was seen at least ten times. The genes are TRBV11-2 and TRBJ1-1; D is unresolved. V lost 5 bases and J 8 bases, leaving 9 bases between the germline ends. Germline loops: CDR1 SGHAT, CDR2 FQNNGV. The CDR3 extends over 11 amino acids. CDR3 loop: CASSREREAFF. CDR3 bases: TGTGCCAGCAGCAGGGAGAGGGAAGCTTTCTTT.

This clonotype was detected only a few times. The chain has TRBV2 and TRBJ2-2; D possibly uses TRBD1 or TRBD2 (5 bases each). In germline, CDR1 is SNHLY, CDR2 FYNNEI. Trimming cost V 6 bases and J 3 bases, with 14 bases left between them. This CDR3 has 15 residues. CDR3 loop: CASRRDRSDTGELFF. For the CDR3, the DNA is TGTGCCAGCAGACGGGACCGCAGCGACACCGGGGAGCTGTTTTTT.

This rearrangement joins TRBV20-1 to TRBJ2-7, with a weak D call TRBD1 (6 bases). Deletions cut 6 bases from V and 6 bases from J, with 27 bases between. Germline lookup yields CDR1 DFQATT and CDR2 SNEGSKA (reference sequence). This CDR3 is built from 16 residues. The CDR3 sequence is CSAPTARQAVESEQYF. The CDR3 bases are TGCAGTGCCCCGACAGCCCGACAGGCTGTGGAAAGCGAGCAGTACTTC.

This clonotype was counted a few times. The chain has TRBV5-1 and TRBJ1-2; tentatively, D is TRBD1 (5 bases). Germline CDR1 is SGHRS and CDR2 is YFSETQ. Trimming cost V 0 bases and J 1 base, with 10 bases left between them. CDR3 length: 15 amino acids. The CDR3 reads CASSLEGEGNYGYTF. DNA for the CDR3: TGCGCCAGCAGCTTGGAAGGGGAGGGTAACTATGGCTACACCTTC.

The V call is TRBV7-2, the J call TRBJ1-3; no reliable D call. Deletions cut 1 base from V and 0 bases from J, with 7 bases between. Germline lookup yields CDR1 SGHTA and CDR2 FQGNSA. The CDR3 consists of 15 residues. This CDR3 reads CASSLGVHSGNTIYF. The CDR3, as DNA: TGTGCCAGCAGCTTAGGAGTGCACTCTGGAAACACCATATATTTT. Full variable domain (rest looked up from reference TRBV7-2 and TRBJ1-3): GAGVSQSPSNKVTEKGKDVELRCDPISGHTALYWYRQSLGQGLEFLIYFQGNSAPDKSGLPSDRFSAERTGGSVSTLTIQRTQQEDSAVYLCASSLGVHSGNTIYFGEGSWLTVV.

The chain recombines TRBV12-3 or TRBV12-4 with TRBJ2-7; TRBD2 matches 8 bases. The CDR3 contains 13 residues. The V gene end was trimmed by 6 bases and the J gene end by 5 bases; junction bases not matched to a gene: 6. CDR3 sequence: CASSRTGGHEQYF. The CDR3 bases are TGTGCCAGCAGCCGCACGGGAGGGCACGAGCAGTACTTC.

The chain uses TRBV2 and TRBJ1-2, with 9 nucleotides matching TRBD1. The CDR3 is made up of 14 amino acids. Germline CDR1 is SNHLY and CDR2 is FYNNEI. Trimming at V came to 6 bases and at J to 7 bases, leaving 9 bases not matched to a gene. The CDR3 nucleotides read TGTGCCAGCAGCAGGGACAGGGCCGGAGGTGGCTACACCTTC. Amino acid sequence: CASSRDRAGGGYTF.

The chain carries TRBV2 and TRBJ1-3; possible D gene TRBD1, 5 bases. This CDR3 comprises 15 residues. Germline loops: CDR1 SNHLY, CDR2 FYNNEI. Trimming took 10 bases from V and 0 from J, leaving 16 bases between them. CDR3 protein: CAKREGRPSGNTIYF. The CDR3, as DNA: TGTGCCAAAAGGGAGGGGCGTCCCTCTGGAAACACCATATATTTT.